These 5 T cell receptor beta chains originate from one sample sequenced in a study of Ad26.COV2.S vaccination and SARS-CoV-2 variants. The protocol was immunoSEQ multiplex PCR, while the TCRdb copy is restricted to in-frame clones and leaves out a portion. The sample holds around 400,000 clones, 83% seen once. Noted treatment: over 15 received Ad26.COV2.S at low or high dose, single or two shots; 5 received placebo; per-sample allocation not given. It was on day 63 after the first vaccine or placebo injection that samples were taken. The sample consisted of peripheral blood, taken in a trial of Ad26.COV2.S vaccine versus placebo. These receptors were taken from a person between 18 and 60 years old who received the Ad26.COV2.S COVID-19 vaccine or a placebo.

This clone was seen just once. The chain employs TRBV27 and TRBJ1-5, with D possibly being TRBD1 (6 bases). Germline V gene lookup returns CDR1 MNHEY and CDR2 SMNVEV (reference sequence). The CDR3 runs to 14 residues. The V end lost 2 bases, the J end lost 7 bases, and 12 bases lay between the germline ends. The CDR3 sequence is CASSLEGQWQPQHF. The CDR3 nucleotides read TGTGCCAGCAGTTTAGAGGGACAATGGCAGCCCCAGCATTTT.

The V call is TRBV27, the J call TRBJ2-1; D gene uncertain. CDR3 length equals 15 residues. V was shortened by 0 bases and J by 9 bases, with 15 bases between the two germline ends. The germline V gene has CDR1 MNHEY and CDR2 SMNVEV (reference sequence). In DNA form, the CDR3 reads TGTGCCAGCAGTTTATCCGCCCTTCTAAGCAGTGAGCAGTTCTTC. It specifies CASSLSALLSSEQFF.

The chain carries TRBV18 and TRBJ2-7; D is possibly TRBD2 (6 bases). The V end lost 3 bases, the J end lost 2 bases, and 20 bases lay between the germline ends. CDR1 and CDR2 (germline): KGHSH, LQKENI. The CDR3 spans 17 residues. The CDR3 protein is CASSPFRGGAFTYEQYF. The CDR3 DNA sequence: TGTGCCAGCTCACCTTTTCGCGGCGGGGCTTTTACCTACGAGCAGTACTTC.

The chain is built from TRBV12-3 or TRBV12-4 and TRBJ2-1; 9 bases match TRBD2. V shed 6 bases and J 10 bases; nucleotides not matched to a gene: 7. The CDR3 spans 13 residues. The chain's CDR3 is CASSPVAGAEQFF. The DNA for the CDR3 is TGTGCCAGCAGCCCCGTAGCGGGAGCAGAGCAGTTCTTC.

As to this clone: This same CDR3 is encoded by further DNA sequences in the sample. The chain couples TRBV9 to TRBJ2-2, with D unresolved. This CDR3 region has 13 residues. Germline V lookup: CDR1 SGDLS, CDR2 YYNGEE. V lost 0 bases, J lost 4 bases, and 4 bases lay in between. The CDR3 reads CASSVEGTGELFF. The CDR3 bases are TGTGCCAGCAGCGTAGAGGGCACCGGGGAGCTGTTTTTT.